This passage covers 17 T cell receptor beta chains from one sample sequenced in a study of T cell responses to AZD1222 COVID-19 vaccine. The repertoire was sequenced with immunoSEQ multiplex PCR; TCRdb's copy has only in-frame clones and lacks some. This table holds tens of thousands of clones, roughly three quarters found once. The sequences come from peripheral blood, collected on day 0 of MenACWY control vaccination. The receptors originated from an adult in good health.

The rearrangement joins TRBV9 to TRBJ2-2; D might be TRBD1 (6 bases). Per germline, CDR1 SGDLS and CDR2 YYNGEE. The CDR3 runs 15 residues. V lost 2 bases to trimming and J lost 3 bases, with 11 bases between them. The CDR3 bases are TGTGCCAGCAGCGTTATACAGGGCGACACCGGGGAGCTGTTTTTT. It is translated as CASSVIQGDTGELFF.

The chain recombines TRBV6-6 with TRBJ1-4, with D possibly matching TRBD1 (6 bases). The germline CDR1 and CDR2 sequences are MNHNY and SVGAGI (reference sequence). CDR3 length: 15 amino acids. The V gene lost 6 bases and the J gene lost 7 bases, with 18 bases spanning the gap. This CDR3 reads CASSLGDNIREKLFF. Here the CDR3 DNA reads TGTGCCAGCAGCCTCGGGGACAACATACGTGAAAAACTGTTTTTT.

This clone was found a few times. J is TRBJ1-1 and V is TRBV24-1, with a tentative D call TRBD1 (6 bases). The germline V gene encodes CDR1 KGHDR and CDR2 SFDVKD. Deletions cut 3 bases from V and 6 bases from J, with 10 bases between. The CDR3 has 13 residues. In DNA form, the CDR3 reads TGTGCCACCAGTGATCCAAACAGGGCTGAAGCTTTCTTT. It specifies CATSDPNRAEAFF.

The chain recombines TRBV12-3 or TRBV12-4 with TRBJ2-1; D is unresolved. The CDR3 length is 11 residues. Trimming left V 5 bases short and J 10 bases short, with 9 bases between. CDR3 in DNA: TGTGCCAGCAGTCTGTCGCAGGAGCAGTTCTTC. This gives the protein CASSLSQEQFF.

This clone was counted only a few times. V is TRBV30 and J is TRBJ2-1, with D tentatively TRBD1 (5 bases). Germline V gene lookup returns CDR1 GTSNPN and CDR2 SVGIG (reference sequence). CDR3 length equals 14 residues. Trimming left V 3 bases short and J 7 bases short, with 16 bases between. The CDR3 sequence: CAWSPQAIANEQFF. Written as DNA, the CDR3 is TGTGCCTGGAGCCCACAGGCCATTGCGAATGAGCAGTTCTTC.

This sequence joins TRBV9 and TRBJ2-7; tentatively, D is TRBD2 (5 bases). Germline loops: CDR1 SGDLS, CDR2 YYNGEE. This CDR3 comprises 14 residues. Trimming took 0 bases from V and 6 from J, leaving 13 bases between them. The CDR3 DNA follows: TGTGCCAGCAGCGTAGGGCCGACTACGATCGAGCAGTACTTC. This sequence encodes CASSVGPTTIEQYF. The complete variable domain, with remaining parts taken from reference TRBV9 and TRBJ2-7, reads DSGVTQTPKHLITATGQRVTLRCSPRSGDLSVYWYQQSLDQGLQFLIQYYNGEERAKGNILERFSAQQFPDLHSELNLSSLELGDSALYFCASSVGPTTIEQYFGPGTRLTVT.

The chain carries TRBV4-1 and TRBJ1-1, with D possibly matching TRBD1 (6 bases). The germline V gene encodes CDR1 MGHRA and CDR2 YSYEKL. The germline V and J ends were trimmed by 0 bases and 12 bases, with 14 bases remaining between them. This CDR3 has 13 amino acids. Here the CDR3 DNA reads TGCGCCAGCAGCCAAGAGGAAGGGGGAGGCTCTTTCTTT. Translated: CASSQEEGGGSFF.

The chain couples TRBV6-1 to TRBJ2-2; D unclear. Germline CDR1 and CDR2: MNHNS and SASEGT. Trimming shortened V by 0 bases and J by 5 bases, and 13 bases separated the two germline ends. The CDR3 sequence is 16 residues long. CDR3 nucleotides: TGTGCCAGCAGTGAAGCCTCCCCTTCTCTTACCGGGGAGCTGTTTTTT. As protein: CASSEASPSLTGELFF.

The rearrangement uses TRBV18 and TRBJ2-5; D tentatively fits TRBD1 or TRBD2 (7 bases each). The V gene's germline CDR1 is KGHSH and CDR2 LQKENI. This CDR3 spans 14 amino acids. Trimming removed 2 bases from V and 4 bases from J, with 11 bases in between. Here the CDR3 reads CASSPAGGGETQYF. The CDR3 DNA reads TGTGCCAGCTCACCAGCAGGGGGGGGAGAGACCCAGTACTTC.

This chain uses TRBV7-9 with TRBJ1-1; D possibly corresponds to TRBD1 (5 bases). Germline assignment: CDR1 SEHNR and CDR2 FQNEAQ (reference sequence). V lost 4 bases to trimming and J lost 4 bases, with 16 bases between them. CDR3 length: 15 amino acids. The CDR3 nucleotides are TGTGCCAGCAGCTCCTTCGGGGGTACGGGCACTGAAGCTTTCTTT. The encoded protein is CASSSFGGTGTEAFF.

The chain employs TRBV5-1 and TRBJ2-7; 13 bases are a match to TRBD2. There are 15 residues in the CDR3. V shed 4 bases and J 7 bases; nucleotides not matched to a gene: 8. Germline CDR1 SGHRS, CDR2 YFSETQ. CDR3 in amino acids: CASSVRLAGGGEQYF. CDR3 coding DNA: TGCGCCAGCAGCGTAAGACTAGCGGGAGGTGGGGAGCAGTACTTC.

The chain recombines TRBV2 with TRBJ1-4; 8 nucleotides agree with TRBD1. V dropped 6 bases and J dropped 3; count of bases not matched to a gene: 6. Germline CDR1 SNHLY, CDR2 FYNNEI. The CDR3 is 15 amino acids. DNA of the CDR3: TGTGCCAGCAGCCAGCAGGGGGCGTCTAATGAAAAACTGTTTTTT. It is translated as CASSQQGASNEKLFF.

This clone was seen a handful of times. The chain joins TRBV7-8 to TRBJ1-6; 7 nucleotides agree with TRBD1. The V segment lost 4 bases and the J segment 8 bases; nucleotides outside the gene matches: 5. The CDR3 loop spans 14 amino acids. The V gene's germline CDR1 is SGHVS and CDR2 FQNEAQ. Written as DNA, the CDR3 is TGTGCCAGCAGCTGGGACAGCGGGGATTCACCCCTCCACTTT. This translates into CASSWDSGDSPLHF.

The V gene is TRBV6-5, the J gene TRBJ1-6; 12 bases fit TRBD1. From germline, CDR1 is MNHEY and CDR2 SVGAGI. The CDR3 has 15 amino acids. V gave up 4 bases and J gave up 11 bases; unmatched junction bases: 6. In DNA form, the CDR3 reads TGTGCCAGCAGTTCGGGACAGGGGGCGCTGGCACCCCTCCACTTT. It is translated as CASSSGQGALAPLHF.

The rearrangement joins TRBV18 to TRBJ1-2; D not certain. The germline V and J ends were trimmed by 1 base and 3 bases, with 12 bases remaining between them. Germline CDR1 and CDR2: KGHSH and LQKENI. This CDR3 has 15 amino acids. CDR3 protein: CASSPRRSPYYGYTF. CDR3 DNA sequence: TGTGCCAGCTCACCACGAAGGTCCCCCTACTATGGCTACACCTTC.

The J gene is TRBJ1-2, the V gene TRBV6-5, with D unclear. The V end was cut by 4 bases, the J end by 2 bases, with 11 bases between. Germline assignment: CDR1 MNHEY and CDR2 SVGAGI. The CDR3 runs 14 residues. The CDR3 DNA reads as TGTGCCAGCAGTTTCGCTTACAACAACTATGGCTACACCTTC. Protein product: CASSFAYNNYGYTF.

The rearrangement uses TRBV3-1 (or the pseudogene TRBV3-2) and TRBJ2-3; 10 bases agree with TRBD2. The CDR3 sequence is 18 residues long. The V and J ends lost 0 bases and 1 base, in that order; junction bases with no gene match: 7. Per germline, CDR1 LGHDT and CDR2 YNNKEL (reference sequence). CDR3 amino acids: CASSQEGKLAGRTDTQYF. The DNA of the CDR3 is TGTGCCAGCAGCCAAGAGGGGAAACTAGCGGGACGCACAGATACGCAGTATTTT.